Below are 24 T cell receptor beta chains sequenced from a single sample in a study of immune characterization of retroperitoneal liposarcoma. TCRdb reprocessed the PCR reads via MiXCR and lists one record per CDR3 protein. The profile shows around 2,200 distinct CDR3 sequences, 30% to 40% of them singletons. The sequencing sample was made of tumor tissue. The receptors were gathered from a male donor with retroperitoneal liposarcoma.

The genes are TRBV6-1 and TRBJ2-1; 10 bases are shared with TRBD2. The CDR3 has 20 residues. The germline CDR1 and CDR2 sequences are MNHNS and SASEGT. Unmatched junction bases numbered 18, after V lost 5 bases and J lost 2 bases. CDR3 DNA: TGTGCCAGCAGTTCCCGGGGAGCTAGCGGGAGAGTCGTCACCTACAATGAGCAGTTCTTC. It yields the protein CASSSRGASGRVVTYNEQFF.

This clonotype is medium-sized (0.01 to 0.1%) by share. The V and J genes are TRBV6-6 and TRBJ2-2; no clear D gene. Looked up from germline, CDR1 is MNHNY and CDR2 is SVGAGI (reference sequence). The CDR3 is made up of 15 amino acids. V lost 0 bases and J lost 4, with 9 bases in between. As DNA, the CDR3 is TGTGCCAGCAGTTACTCTTGGCAGCTCACCGGGGAGCTGTTTTTT. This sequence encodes CASSYSWQLTGELFF.

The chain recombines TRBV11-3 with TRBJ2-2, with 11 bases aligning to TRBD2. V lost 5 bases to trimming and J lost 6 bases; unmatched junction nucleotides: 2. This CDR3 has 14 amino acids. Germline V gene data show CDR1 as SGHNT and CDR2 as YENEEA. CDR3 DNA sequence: TGTGCCAGCAGCACTAGCGGGAGTGCCGGGGAGCTGTTTTTT. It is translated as CASSTSGSAGELFF.

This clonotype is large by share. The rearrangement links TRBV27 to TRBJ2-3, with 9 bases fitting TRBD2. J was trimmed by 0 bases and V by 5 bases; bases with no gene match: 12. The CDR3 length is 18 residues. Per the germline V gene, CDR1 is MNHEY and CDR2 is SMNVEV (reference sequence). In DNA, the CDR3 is TGTGCCAGCAGTCCTAATAGCGGGAGTATTTCTAGCACAGATACGCAGTATTTT. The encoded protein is CASSPNSGSISSTDTQYF.

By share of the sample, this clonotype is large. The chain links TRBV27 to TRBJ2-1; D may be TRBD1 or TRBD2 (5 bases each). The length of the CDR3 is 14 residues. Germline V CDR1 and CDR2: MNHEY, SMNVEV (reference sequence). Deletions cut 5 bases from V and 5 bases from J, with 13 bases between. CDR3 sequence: CASSAGTTNNEQFF. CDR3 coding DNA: TGTGCCAGCAGTGCCGGGACCACTAACAATGAGCAGTTCTTC.

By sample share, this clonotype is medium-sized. As DNA, the CDR3 is TGTGCCAGCAGTGGGCTAGCGGGAGTACATGAGCAGTACTTC. It yields the protein CASSGLAGVHEQYF. This chain joins TRBV6-1 and TRBJ2-1, with TRBD2 identical over 10 bases. The end of the DNA aligns better with TRBJ2-7, so the J call may be wrong. Germline CDR1 and CDR2: MNHNS and SASEGT. CDR3 size: 14 residues.

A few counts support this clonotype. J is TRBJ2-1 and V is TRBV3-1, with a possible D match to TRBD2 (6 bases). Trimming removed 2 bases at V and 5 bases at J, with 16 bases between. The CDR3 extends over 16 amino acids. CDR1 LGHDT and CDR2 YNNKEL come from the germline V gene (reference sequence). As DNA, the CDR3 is TGTGCCAGCAGCCAAAAGGCTGGAGGGCCTCACAATGAGCAGTTCTTC. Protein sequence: CASSQKAGGPHNEQFF.

The CDR3 DNA is TGTGCCAGCAGGCCTTTGGCGGGAGGATCCTACAATGAGCAGTTCTTC. It specifies CASRPLAGGSYNEQFF. The chain carries TRBV12-3 or TRBV12-4 and TRBJ2-1; 8 bases are shared with TRBD2. CDR3 size: 16 residues. J gave up 1 base and V 6 bases, and 8 bases lay outside the gene matches.

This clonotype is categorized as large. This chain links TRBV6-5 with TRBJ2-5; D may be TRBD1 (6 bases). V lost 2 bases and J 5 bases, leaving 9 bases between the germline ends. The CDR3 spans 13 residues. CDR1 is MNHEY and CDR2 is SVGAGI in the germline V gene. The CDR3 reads CASSYGGWETQYF. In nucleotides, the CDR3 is TGTGCCAGCAGTTACGGGGGCTGGGAGACCCAGTACTTC.

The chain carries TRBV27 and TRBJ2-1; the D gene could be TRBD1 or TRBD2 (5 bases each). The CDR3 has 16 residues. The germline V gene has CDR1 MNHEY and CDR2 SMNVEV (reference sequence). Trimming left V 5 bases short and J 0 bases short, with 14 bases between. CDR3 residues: CASSIPGRGSYNEQFF. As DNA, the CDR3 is TGTGCCAGCAGTATCCCGGGACGGGGCTCCTACAATGAGCAGTTCTTC.

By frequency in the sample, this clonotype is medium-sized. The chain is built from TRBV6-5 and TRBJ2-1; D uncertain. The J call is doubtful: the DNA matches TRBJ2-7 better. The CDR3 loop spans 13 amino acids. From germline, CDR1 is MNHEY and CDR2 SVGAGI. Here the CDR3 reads CASSYGRNYEQYF. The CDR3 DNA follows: TGTGCCAGCAGTTACGGAAGAAACTACGAGCAGTACTTC.

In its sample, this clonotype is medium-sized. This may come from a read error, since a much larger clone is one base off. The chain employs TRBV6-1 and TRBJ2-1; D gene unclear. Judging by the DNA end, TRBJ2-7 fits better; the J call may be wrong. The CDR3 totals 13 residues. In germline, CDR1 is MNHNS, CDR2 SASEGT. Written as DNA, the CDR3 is TGTGCCAGCACCGCGACTTTAAACAATGAGCAGTACTTC. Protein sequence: CASTATLNNEQYF.

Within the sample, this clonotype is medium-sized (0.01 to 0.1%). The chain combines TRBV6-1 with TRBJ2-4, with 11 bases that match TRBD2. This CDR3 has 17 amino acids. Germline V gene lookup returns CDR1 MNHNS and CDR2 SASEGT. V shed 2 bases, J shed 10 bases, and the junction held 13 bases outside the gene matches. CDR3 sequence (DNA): TGTGCCAGCAGTGAACCGATACTAGCGGGAGTGGAGGCGATTCAGTACTTC. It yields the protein CASSEPILAGVEAIQYF.

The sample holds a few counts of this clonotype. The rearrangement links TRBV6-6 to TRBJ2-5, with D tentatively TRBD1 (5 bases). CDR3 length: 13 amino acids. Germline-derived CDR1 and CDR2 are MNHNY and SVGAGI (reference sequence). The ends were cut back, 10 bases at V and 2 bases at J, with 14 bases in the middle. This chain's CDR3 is CANRQYPQETQYF. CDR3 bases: TGTGCCAACCGACAGTACCCACAAGAGACCCAGTACTTC.

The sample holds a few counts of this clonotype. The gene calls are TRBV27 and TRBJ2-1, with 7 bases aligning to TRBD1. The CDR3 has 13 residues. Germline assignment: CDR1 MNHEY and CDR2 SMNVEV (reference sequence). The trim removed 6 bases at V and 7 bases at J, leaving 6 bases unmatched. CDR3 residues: CASRTGATNEQFF. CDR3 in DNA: TGTGCCAGCAGAACAGGGGCCACTAATGAGCAGTTCTTC.

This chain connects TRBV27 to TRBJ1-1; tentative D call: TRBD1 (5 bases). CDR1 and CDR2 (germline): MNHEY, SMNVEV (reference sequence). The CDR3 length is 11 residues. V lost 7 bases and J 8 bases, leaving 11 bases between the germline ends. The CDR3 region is CASKKKGEAFF. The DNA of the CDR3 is TGTGCCAGCAAAAAGAAGGGGGAAGCTTTCTTT.

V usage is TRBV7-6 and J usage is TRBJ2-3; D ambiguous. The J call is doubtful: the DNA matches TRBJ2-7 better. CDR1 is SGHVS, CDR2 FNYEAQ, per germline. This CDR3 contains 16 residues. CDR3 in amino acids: CASSLGPTQDGYEQYF. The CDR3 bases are TGTGCCAGCAGCTTAGGCCCCACCCAGGATGGCTATGAGCAGTACTTC.

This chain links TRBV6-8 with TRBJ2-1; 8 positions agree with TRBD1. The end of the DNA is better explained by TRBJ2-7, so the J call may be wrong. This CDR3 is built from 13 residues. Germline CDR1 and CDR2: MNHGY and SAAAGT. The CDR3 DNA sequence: TGTGCCAGCAGTGTGGACAGGGTCTACGAGCAGTACTTC. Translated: CASSVDRVYEQYF.

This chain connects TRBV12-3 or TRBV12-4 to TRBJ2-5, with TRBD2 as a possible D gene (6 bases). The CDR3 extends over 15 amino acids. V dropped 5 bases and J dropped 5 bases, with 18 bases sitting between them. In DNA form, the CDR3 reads TGTGCCAGCAGTCCGGAGGGGACCAGGCTGGAGACCCAGTACTTC. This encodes CASSPEGTRLETQYF.

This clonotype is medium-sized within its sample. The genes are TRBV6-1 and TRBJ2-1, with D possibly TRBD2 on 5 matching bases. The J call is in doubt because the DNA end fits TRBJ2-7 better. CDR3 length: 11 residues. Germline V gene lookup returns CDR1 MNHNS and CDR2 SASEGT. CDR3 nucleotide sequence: TGTGCCAGCTCGAGGGTAAATGAGCAGTACTTC. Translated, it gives CASSRVNEQYF.

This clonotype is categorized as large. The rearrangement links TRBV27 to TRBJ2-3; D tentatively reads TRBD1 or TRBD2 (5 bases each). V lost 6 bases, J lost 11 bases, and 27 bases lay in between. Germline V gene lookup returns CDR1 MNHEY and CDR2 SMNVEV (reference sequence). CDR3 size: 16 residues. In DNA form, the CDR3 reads TGTGCCAGCAGCACTTTCCGGGGCGCGGGTCGAGGTGGGCAGTATTTT. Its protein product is CASSTFRGAGRGGQYF.

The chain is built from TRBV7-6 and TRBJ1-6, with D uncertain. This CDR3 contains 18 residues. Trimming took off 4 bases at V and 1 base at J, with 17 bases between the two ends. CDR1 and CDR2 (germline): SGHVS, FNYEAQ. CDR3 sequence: CASSSDPPMRSYNSPLHF. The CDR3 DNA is TGTGCCAGCAGCTCGGACCCTCCCATGAGGTCCTATAATTCACCCCTCCACTTT.

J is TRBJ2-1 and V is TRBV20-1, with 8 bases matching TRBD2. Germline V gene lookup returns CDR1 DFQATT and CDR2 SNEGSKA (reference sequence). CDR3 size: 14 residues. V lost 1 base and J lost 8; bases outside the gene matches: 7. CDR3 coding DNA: TGCAGTGCTAGAGTGTCGGGAGGGGCGGATGAGCAGTTCTTC. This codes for CSARVSGGADEQFF.

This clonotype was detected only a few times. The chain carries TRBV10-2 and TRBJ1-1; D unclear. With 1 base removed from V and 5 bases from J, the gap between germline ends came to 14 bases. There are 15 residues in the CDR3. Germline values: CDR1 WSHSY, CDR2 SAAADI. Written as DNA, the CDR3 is TGCGCCAGCAGTGAGTTTCTGGGATGGGGTACTGAAGCTTTCTTT. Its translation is CASSEFLGWGTEAFF.